Below are 3 T cell receptor beta chains sequenced from a single sample in a study of blood T cell repertoires in COVID-19. Libraries were prepared by immunoSEQ multiplex PCR; TCRdb keeps only in-frame clonotypes and omits some of them. This table holds roughly 320,000 clones, roughly 86% found once. The source material was peripheral blood. Receptor source: a man aged 65 to 85 with acute or convalescent COVID-19.

This clone has only a few counts. The V gene is TRBV2, the J gene TRBJ2-7; no reliable D call. CDR3 length: 13 residues. The ends were cut back, 4 bases at V and 2 bases at J, with 9 bases in the middle. Germline V lookup: CDR1 SNHLY, CDR2 FYNNEI. The CDR3 sequence is CASSVLRTYEQYF. The CDR3 DNA is TGTGCCAGCAGTGTACTGAGGACCTACGAGCAGTACTTC.

J is TRBJ2-2 and V is TRBV2; the match to TRBD2 covers 9 bases. Germline V gene sequence: CDR1 SNHLY, CDR2 FYNNEI. The CDR3 is 16 amino acids. V dropped 1 base and J dropped 4; count of bases not matched to a gene: 4. Here the CDR3 DNA reads TGTGCCAGCAGTGAAGTTGCGGGGGGGAGCACCGGGGAGCTGTTTTTT. This encodes CASSEVAGGSTGELFF. Full variable domain (missing parts from reference TRBV2 and TRBJ2-2): EPEVTQTPSHQVTQMGQEVILRCVPISNHLYFYWYRQILGQKVEFLVSFYNNEISEKSEIFDDQFSVERPDGSNFTLKIRSTKLEDSAMYFCASSEVAGGSTGELFFGEGSRLTVL.

This clone was counted once. The rearrangement uses TRBV19 and TRBJ2-5, with TRBD2 matching over 15 bases. CDR1 and CDR2 from the germline V gene are LNHDA and SQIVND (reference sequence). The CDR3 contains 19 residues. The ends lost 3 bases at V and 0 bases at J; junction bases unmatched: 8. CDR3 protein: CASSMGLAGGRRYQETQYF. The CDR3 DNA is TGTGCCAGTAGTATGGGACTAGCGGGGGGCCGACGTTACCAAGAGACCCAGTACTTC. The variable domain in full, with the rest retrieved from reference TRBV19 and TRBJ2-5, is DGGITQSPKYLFRKEGQNVTLSCEQNLNHDAMYWYRQDPGQGLRLIYYSQIVNDFQKGDIAEGYSVSREKKESFPLTVTSAQKNPTAFYLCASSMGLAGGRRYQETQYFGPGTRLLVL.